This T cell receptor (beta chain) was recovered during a study of cytomegalovirus exposure and HLA in healthy donors (dated by TCRdb to 2017 to 2019). Turning to the overall study: In an earlier analysis of under 600 of the donors, 250 to 300 Gb of sequence data and some 100 million unique TCR beta sequences from about 179 million T cells were reported. An early release covering roughly 640 HLA-typed donors comprised about 300 gigabases of sequencing data and approximately 80 million unique TCR sequences. The genetic ancestry cluster associated with self-reported Caucasian donors included roughly 84% of the 300 to 400 genotyped donors. The aim of the study was to test whether cataloging public T cell receptors could identify signatures of past pathogen exposure. The T cell repertoires of 550 to 850 subjects were profiled by immunosequencing and related to cytomegalovirus serostatus. Along with the approximately 650-subject first cohort, a separate validation cohort of approximately 110 different subjects was used. High-throughput TCR immunosequencing, statistical association of individual TCRs with disease status, and machine learning were combined to predict cytomegalovirus infection status. To study patterns of TCR occurrence, a later analysis re-analyzed previously published TCR beta repertoires from around 700 donors and added high-resolution HLA genotyping. Rather than drawing on any new phenotypic data, the later analysis identified candidate immune exposures from TCR beta sequences and the way those sequences occurred across donors. An earlier analysis of approximately 500 of the donors applied high-throughput TCR beta sequencing to assess whether each TCR beta V gene segment acted as functional or pseudogenic. Alongside the repertoire data, information on donor age, sex, ethnicity and CMV serostatus was compiled. Genome-wide SNP genotypes for about 65% of the roughly 700 donors were used in a later genetic analysis, which treated that subset as a discovery cohort. Every discovery cohort repertoire had been produced on one sequencing platform. HLA typing included class I and class II loci at four-digit resolution. The number of typed donors differed by locus: roughly 629-630 for A, B, C, DRB1 and DQB1; approximately 520 for DQA1; 606 for DPA1; and around 470 for DPB1. A few DR-DQ haplotypes were handled as single units for association and clustering because linkage in the cohort was strong. Among 300 to 450 genotyped donors of the cohort, an average of roughly 240,000 unique TCR beta nucleotide sequences were sequenced per donor, roughly 20% of them non-productive.

General conclusions and limits of the study: According to a later analysis, TCR association rates differed among HLA loci, with DRB1 alleles showing the most associated TCRs and HLA-C alleles showing the fewest. According to a later genetic analysis, donors in an Asian-associated ancestry cluster had fewer N-insertions in productive TCRs than the roughly 670-donor mean. The presence/absence analyses assumed that sequencing depth was roughly uniform across donors, and that assumption may not be true. While some public TCRs were present in many individuals, most TCR sequences turned up only very rarely across donors. An association between a missense DCLRE1C variant and V-gene and J-gene trimming of TCR beta chains was found in a later genetic analysis and replicated in an independent cohort. CMV serostatus was the only immune exposure information available for the cohort. The study listed over 150 TCR beta chains as associated with cytomegalovirus. Several of the top co-occurrence clusters appeared to be linked to parvovirus B19, influenza, CMV and Epstein-Barr virus, according to a later analysis. The authors suggested that the approach could potentially be generalized to other disease states and immunological phenotypes. A cluster of highly shared sequence variants was judged likely to represent a technical artifact of the sequencing pipeline. Because HLA typing was missing for some donors at each locus, association tests included only the typed subset. Because counts were too low, seventeen rarely observed V segments, including chromosome 9 orphons, were excluded from the earlier analysis of roughly 580 of the donors. A later analysis found that HLA-associated TCR beta chains were more clonally expanded and had lower generation probabilities than equally common non-associated chains. The cohort was sequenced for TCR beta chains only, and without alpha or paired-chain data the features that could be detected were limited. In an earlier analysis of fewer than 700 of the donors, most TCR beta V segments appeared in productive rearrangements about 87% or about 30% of the time, broadly matching IMGT annotations. Specific HLA alleles were associated with roughly 17,000 TCR beta sequences at a false discovery rate of 0.05 in a later analysis. When HLA alleles, especially DR and DQ, strongly co-occurred, TCR associations were difficult to assign to individual alleles. In vitro tests confirmed that a few of the cytomegalovirus-associated TCR beta chains recognize cytomegalovirus antigens. A further reported finding was that TCR beta sequences accurately predicted the HLA-A and HLA-B alleles for most subjects in the first cohort. Cytomegalovirus status was reported to be diagnosed by the classifier with high specificity and sensitivity in both the original and validation cohorts. Because the 87-base-pair reads could not distinguish some IMGT-functional V segments, including TRBV6-2 and TRBV6-3, those segments were excluded. Linkage disequilibrium might explain the correlated functional status among segregating V segments, but an unknown experimental factor could not be excluded. A later analysis found that most CMV-associated TCR beta chains appeared HLA-restricted, with HLA associations seemingly driven largely by CMV exposure.

Library method: the immunoSEQ multiplex PCR assay. For the multiplex PCR, a mixture combining 60 forward primers for TCR Vbeta segments and 13 reverse primers for TCR Jbeta segments was used. A multiplex PCR assay on genomic DNA amplified the CDR3 region of rearranged TCR beta genes. The amplified TCR beta libraries were sequenced on the Illumina HiSeq System as 87-base-pair reads. Per the authors' processing: A later analysis tallied some 79 million unique TCR beta chains across the 610 or so repertoires, and roughly 11 million of those chains were shared by two or more donors. A nearest-neighbor algorithm error-corrected the raw reads and collapsed the reads into unique sequences, merging closely related sequences to remove PCR and sequencing errors. CDR3 sequences were aligned to IMGT reference sequences to assign V, D and J gene segments. For a sequence to be retained, a match of at least six nucleotides was required to both a V gene segment and a J gene segment. Rearrangements were classified as productive when the CDR3 lacked stop codons and remained in frame with V and J, and all other rearrangements were classified as non-productive. Following IMGT convention, CDR3 was defined as the stretch from the second conserved V-encoded cysteine up to the conserved J-encoded phenylalanine. Sequences without an unambiguous match to a single V gene segment were excluded from the earlier analysis of about 600 of the donors. An earlier analysis of about 590 of the donors classified V segments as functional when productive rearrangements were above 56.7% and as segregating when the standard deviation between donors was above 5%. To diagnose cytomegalovirus status from the catalog of TCR beta chain sequences, a statistical classification framework was built. In a later analysis, TCR nucleotide sequences were compared against IMGT/GENE-DB human TR gene sequences so that V and J genes could be assigned. In a later analysis, CDR3 sequences and most-parsimonious VDJ recombination scenarios were assigned using the TCRdist pipeline. In a later analysis, each TCR beta chain was defined by its CDR3 amino acid sequence together with its V-gene family, and reads without a unique V-gene family were excluded. A later analysis removed 592 highly shared, low-generation-probability nucleotide sequences to deal with suspected cross-contamination and a sequencing artifact. For each public chain, a later analysis derived a clonal expansion index from normalized ranks of inferred template counts within each repertoire. In a later analysis, generation probabilities were computed with a VDJ recombination model fitted to out-of-frame rearrangements, and the resulting probabilities were checked against IGoR. In a later analysis, hypergeometric tests were used to score TCR-TCR, TCR-HLA and TCR-CMV co-occurrence, with a repertoire-size bias correction applied to TCR pairs. A later analysis estimated false discovery rates by permuting HLA or CMV assignments 20 times. A later analysis grouped co-occurring TCRs with DBSCAN, adding TCRdist sequence similarity when clustering within HLA-allele-positive subsets. Co-occurrence clustering excluded repertoires with fewer than 30,000 or more than 120,000 public chains, plus five with anomalous nucleotide sharing. Entries here come from immuneACCESS through TCRdb and include only in-frame sequences with V and J called. Some clones fail to appear in such tables; in the studies checked, an unresolved V gene covers under half of the shortfall, and the cause of the remainder is unknown. The V and J calls and clone size were taken over from that table, and D and trimming were inferred from the DNA. In this sample the table shows around 120,000 clones, roughly 79% of which occur a single time. The ten largest clonotypes hold approximately 1.7% of the sample.

Measured from the cysteine to the phenylalanine, the CDR3 is 16 residues long. Only the CDR3 part of the read is kept: 48 bases, read in frame from the first base. The germline V gene gives CDR1 as SGDLS and CDR2 as YYNGEE. V lost 4 bases and J lost 1 base, and the count of bases not matched to a germline gene is 10. On this clone: The target of this receptor is not known. Base qualities were left out, and no much larger clone turns up one base away.

The cohort was made up of about 610 healthy bone marrow donors. At the time of sampling, every cohort member was nominally healthy, though immune exposures that went unrecorded were likely present. The donor was CMV seronegative and was included in the group of several hundred seronegative cohort members. A peripheral blood sample was provided by each donor, and peripheral blood mononuclear cells were used for TCR beta sequencing. Genomic DNA was extracted from the blood cell samples with the Qiagen DNeasy Blood Extraction Kit. Specimen: PBMCs. This receptor chain uses TRBV9 and TRBJ2-5, with TRBD1 matching 7 junction bases. This clonotype originated in a woman aged 50 to 60 in good health and CMV-seronegative. The nucleotide sequence is TGTGCCAGCAGCCTTCACCGGGACAGACGCCAAGAGACCCAGTACTTC. Translated, it gives CASSLHRDRRQETQYF.